Below are 10 T cell receptor beta chains sequenced from a single sample in a study of T cell repertoires in cytomegalovirus infection. TCRdb passed the reads through MiXCR, listing each CDR3 protein once. The sample includes around 260,000 distinct CDR3 sequences, around 25% of them seen just once. Source material: PBMCs. The receptors derive from a human donor in good health (CMV status not recorded). Some clones in this sample may be carry-over from other donors' samples.

This clonotype was seen a few times. The rearrangement joins TRBV2 to TRBJ2-4; D ambiguous. There are 13 residues in the CDR3. CDR1 and CDR2 (germline): SNHLY, FYNNEI. V was cut by 2 bases and J by 8 bases, with 10 bases left in between. DNA for the CDR3: TGTGCCAGCAGTGAAACCCCTATGGACATTCAGTACTTC. It yields the protein CASSETPMDIQYF.

The chain is built from TRBV28 and TRBJ2-4; 9 nucleotides line up with TRBD1. V lost 6 bases, J lost 8 bases, and 5 bases stayed unmatched. The CDR3 runs to 13 residues. Germline loops: CDR1 MDHEN, CDR2 SYDVKM. For the CDR3, the DNA is TGTGCCAGCAGCGACAGGGGGGGCGACATTCAGTACTTC. It specifies CASSDRGGDIQYF.

V is TRBV12-3 or TRBV12-4 and J is TRBJ2-1; D may be TRBD2 (5 bases). Trimming stripped 6 bases from V and 12 bases from J, with 15 bases between. The CDR3 runs 12 residues. CDR3 in amino acids: CASSRTRFRQFF. Written as DNA, the CDR3 is TGTGCCAGCAGCCGTACTAGGTTTCGGCAGTTCTTC.

As regards this clonotype: The CDR3 ends on some other residue instead of the conserved phenylalanine or tryptophan, so this is likely a read error. V gene TRBV7-6 combines with J gene TRBJ2-1; 10 nucleotides line up with TRBD2. V lost 10 bases, J lost 9 bases, and 15 bases stayed unmatched. Germline loops: CDR1 SGHVS, CDR2 FNYEAQ. This CDR3 is built from 15 residues. CDR3 region: CATALLTSGKPEQFY. The CDR3 DNA reads as TGTGCCACCGCTCTGTTAACTAGCGGGAAGCCTGAGCAGTTCTAC.

The chain links TRBV12-3 or TRBV12-4 to TRBJ1-2; no clear D gene. With 5 bases removed from V and 6 bases from J, the gap between germline ends came to 19 bases. The CDR3 consists of 15 residues. CDR3 in amino acids: CASSPTGPTGNGYTF. Here the CDR3 DNA reads TGTGCCAGCAGTCCAACCGGGCCCACGGGGAATGGCTACACCTTC.

The chain has TRBV12-3 or TRBV12-4 and TRBJ2-6; possible D gene TRBD1, 5 bases. With 4 bases removed from V and 1 base from J, the gap between germline ends came to 14 bases. This CDR3 comprises 17 residues. CDR3 DNA sequence: TGTGCCAGCAGTTCGAAACAGACAGATTCTGGGGCCAACGTCCTGACTTTC. This translates into CASSSKQTDSGANVLTF.

V usage is TRBV25-1 and J usage is TRBJ2-1; TRBD1 matches 8 bases. Trimming removed 1 base from V and 0 bases from J; junction bases left unmatched: 5. The CDR3 totals 17 residues. Germline V gives CDR1 MGHDK, CDR2 SYGVNS. CDR3: CASSELPGGSSYNEQFF. The CDR3 DNA reads as TGTGCCAGCAGTGAATTACCAGGGGGCAGCTCCTACAATGAGCAGTTCTTC.

The CDR3 bases are TGTGCCAGCAGTCGGACTAGCGGGGGCCCTGGAGGGACCCAGTACTTC. This translates into CASSRTSGGPGGTQYF. This chain connects TRBV27 to TRBJ2-5; 13 bases agree with TRBD2. The germline V gene has CDR1 MNHEY and CDR2 SMNVEV (reference sequence). The V and J ends lost 5 bases and 7 bases, in that order; junction bases with no gene match: 10. There are 16 residues in the CDR3.

This clonotype was recorded a few times. The chain combines TRBV11-2 with TRBJ1-3; D call uncertain. This CDR3 has 16 residues. Trimming removed 5 bases from V and 4 bases from J, with 18 bases in between. Per germline, CDR1 SGHAT and CDR2 FQNNGV. For the CDR3, the DNA is TGTGCCAGCAGCCCCCTCATGGGCGCGAAAGGAAACACCATATATTTT. Translating it yields CASSPLMGAKGNTIYF.

This clonotype was counted many times. V usage is TRBV7-9 and J usage is TRBJ2-3; 8 bases line up with TRBD2. This CDR3 contains 15 residues. CDR1 is SEHNR, CDR2 FQNEAQ, per germline (reference sequence). The V gene end was trimmed by 5 bases and the J gene end by 4 bases; junction bases not matched to a gene: 8. Written as DNA, the CDR3 is TGTGCCAGCAGCCTATCAGCGGGAGAGGCAGATACGCAGTATTTT. This sequence encodes CASSLSAGEADTQYF.